The following is a T cell receptor (beta chain) sequence with its context. This CDR3 spans 15 amino acids. V was cut by 6 bases and J by 4 bases, with 15 bases left in between. Germline V gene lookup returns CDR1 MDHEN and CDR2 SYDVKM. This entry comes from a study of shared clonotypes between healthy human individuals. Using immunoSEQ multiplex PCR, the repertoire was profiled, and TCRdb retains in-frame clones only, with some absent. The sample has a few million clones; over 85% are singletons. The receptor was isolated from a man aged 18 to 30 in good health. Some clones in this sample may be carry-over from other donors' samples. The sequenced sample consisted of naive CD4+ T cells from PBMCs. Subset here: CD45RA+ positively selected. The chain is built from TRBV28 and TRBJ1-4; weak D call: TRBD1 (5 bases). In DNA form, the CDR3 reads TGTGCCAGCAGGGCCATTCAGGGCCTTAATGAAAAACTGTTTTTT. Its protein product is CASRAIQGLNEKLFF.